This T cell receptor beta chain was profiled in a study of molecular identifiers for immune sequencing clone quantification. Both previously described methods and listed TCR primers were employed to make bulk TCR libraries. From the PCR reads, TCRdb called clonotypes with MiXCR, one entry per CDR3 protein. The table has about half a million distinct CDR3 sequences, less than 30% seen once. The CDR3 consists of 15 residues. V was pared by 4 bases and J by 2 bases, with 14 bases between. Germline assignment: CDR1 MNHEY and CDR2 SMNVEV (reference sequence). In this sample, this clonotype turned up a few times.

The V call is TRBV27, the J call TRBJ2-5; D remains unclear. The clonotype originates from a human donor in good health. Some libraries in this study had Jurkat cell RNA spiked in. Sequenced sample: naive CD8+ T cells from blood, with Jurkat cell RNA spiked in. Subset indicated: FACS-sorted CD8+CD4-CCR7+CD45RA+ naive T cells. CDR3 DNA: TGTGCCAGCAGTTCGCCAATTACCCTGCAAGAGACCCAGTACTTC. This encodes CASSSPITLQETQYF.